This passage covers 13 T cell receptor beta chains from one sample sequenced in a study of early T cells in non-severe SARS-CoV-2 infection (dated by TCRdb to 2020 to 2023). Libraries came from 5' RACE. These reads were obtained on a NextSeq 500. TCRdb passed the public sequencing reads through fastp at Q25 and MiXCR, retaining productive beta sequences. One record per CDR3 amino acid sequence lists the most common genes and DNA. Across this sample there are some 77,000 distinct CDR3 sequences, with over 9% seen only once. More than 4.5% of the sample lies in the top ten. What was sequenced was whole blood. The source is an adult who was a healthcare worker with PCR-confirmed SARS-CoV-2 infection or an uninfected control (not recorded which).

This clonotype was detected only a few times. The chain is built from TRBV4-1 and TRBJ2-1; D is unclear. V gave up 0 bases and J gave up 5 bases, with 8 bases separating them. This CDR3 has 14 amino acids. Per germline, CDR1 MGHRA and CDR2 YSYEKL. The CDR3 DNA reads TGCGCCAGCAGCCAAGAAAATAGACACAATGAGCAGTTCTTC. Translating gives CASSQENRHNEQFF.

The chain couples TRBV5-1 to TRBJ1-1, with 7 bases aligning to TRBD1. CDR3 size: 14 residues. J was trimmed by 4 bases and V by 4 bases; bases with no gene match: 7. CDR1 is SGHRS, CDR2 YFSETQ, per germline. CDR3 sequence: CASSAQGEGTEAFF. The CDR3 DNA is TGCGCCAGCAGCGCCCAGGGGGAAGGCACTGAAGCTTTCTTT.

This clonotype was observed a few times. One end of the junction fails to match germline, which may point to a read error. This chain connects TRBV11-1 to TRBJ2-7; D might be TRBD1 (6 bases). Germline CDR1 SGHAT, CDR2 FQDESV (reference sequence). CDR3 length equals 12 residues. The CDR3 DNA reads TGTGCCGGCAGCGTACAGGGCTACGAGCAGTACTTC. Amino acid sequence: CAGSVQGYEQYF. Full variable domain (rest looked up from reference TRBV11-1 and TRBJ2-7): EAEVAQSPRYKITEKSQAVAFWCDPISGHATLYWYRQILGQGPELLVQFQDESVVDDSQLPKDRFSAERLKGVDSTLKIQPAELGDSAMYLCAGSVQGYEQYFGPGTRLTVT.

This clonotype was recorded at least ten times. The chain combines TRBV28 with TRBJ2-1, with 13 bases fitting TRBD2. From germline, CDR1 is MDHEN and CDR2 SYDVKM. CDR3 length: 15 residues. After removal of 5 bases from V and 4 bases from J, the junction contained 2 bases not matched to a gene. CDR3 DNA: TGTGCCAGCAGTATGGGACTAGCGGGATACAATGAGCAGTTCTTC. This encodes CASSMGLAGYNEQFF.

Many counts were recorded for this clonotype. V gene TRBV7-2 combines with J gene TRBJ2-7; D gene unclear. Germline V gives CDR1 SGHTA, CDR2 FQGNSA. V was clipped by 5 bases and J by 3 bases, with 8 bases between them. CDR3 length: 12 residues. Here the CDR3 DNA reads TGTGCCAGCAGCCCTACCCACTACGAGCAGTACTTC. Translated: CASSPTHYEQYF.

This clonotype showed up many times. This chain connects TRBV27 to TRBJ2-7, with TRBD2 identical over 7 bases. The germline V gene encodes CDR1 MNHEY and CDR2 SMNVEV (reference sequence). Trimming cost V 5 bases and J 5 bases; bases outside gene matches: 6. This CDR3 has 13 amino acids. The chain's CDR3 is CASSATSENEQYF. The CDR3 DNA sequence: TGTGCCAGCAGTGCCACTAGCGAAAACGAGCAGTACTTC.

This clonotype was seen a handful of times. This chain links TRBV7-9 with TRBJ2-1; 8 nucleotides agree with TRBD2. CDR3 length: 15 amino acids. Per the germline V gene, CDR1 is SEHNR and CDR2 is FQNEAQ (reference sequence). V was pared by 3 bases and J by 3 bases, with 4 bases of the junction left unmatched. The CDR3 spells CASSLPGLVYNEQFF. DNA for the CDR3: TGTGCCAGCAGCTTGCCGGGACTAGTCTACAATGAGCAGTTCTTC.

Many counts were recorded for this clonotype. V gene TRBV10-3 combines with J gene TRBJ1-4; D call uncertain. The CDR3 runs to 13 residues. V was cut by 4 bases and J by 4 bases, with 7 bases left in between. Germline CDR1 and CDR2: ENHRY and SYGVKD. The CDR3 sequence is CAISGTYNEKLFF. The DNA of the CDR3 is TGTGCCATCAGTGGGACTTATAATGAAAAACTGTTTTTT.

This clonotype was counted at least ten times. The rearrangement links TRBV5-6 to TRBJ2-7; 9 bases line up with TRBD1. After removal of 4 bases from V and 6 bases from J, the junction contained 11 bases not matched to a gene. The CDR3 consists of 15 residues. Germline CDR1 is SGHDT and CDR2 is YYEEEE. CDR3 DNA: TGTGCCAGCAGCCCGCGGACAGGGGCTCCCTTCGAGCAGTACTTC. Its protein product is CASSPRTGAPFEQYF. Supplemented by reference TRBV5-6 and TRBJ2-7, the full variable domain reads DAGVTQSPTHLIKTRGQQVTLRCSPKSGHDTVSWYQQALGQGPQFIFQYYEEEERQRGNFPDRFSGHQFPNYSSELNVNALLLGDSALYLCASSPRTGAPFEQYFGPGTRLTVT.

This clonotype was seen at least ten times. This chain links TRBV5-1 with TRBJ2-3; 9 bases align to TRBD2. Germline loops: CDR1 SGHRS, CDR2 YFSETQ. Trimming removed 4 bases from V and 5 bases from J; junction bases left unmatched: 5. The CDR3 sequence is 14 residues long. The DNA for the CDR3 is TGCGCCAGCAGCATAGCGGGAGTTGTAGATACGCAGTATTTT. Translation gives CASSIAGVVDTQYF.

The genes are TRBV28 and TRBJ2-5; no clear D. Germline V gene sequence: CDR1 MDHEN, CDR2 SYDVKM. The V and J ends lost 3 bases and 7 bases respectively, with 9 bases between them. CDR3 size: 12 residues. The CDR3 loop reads CASSLPLSTQYF. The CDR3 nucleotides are TGTGCCAGCAGTTTGCCACTCTCGACCCAGTACTTC.

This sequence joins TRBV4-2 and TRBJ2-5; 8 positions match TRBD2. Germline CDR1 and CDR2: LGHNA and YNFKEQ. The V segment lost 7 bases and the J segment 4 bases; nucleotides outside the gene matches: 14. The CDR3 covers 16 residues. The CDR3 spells CASTHFLREGGETQYF. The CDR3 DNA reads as TGTGCCAGCACCCATTTCCTCCGGGAGGGAGGAGAGACCCAGTACTTC.

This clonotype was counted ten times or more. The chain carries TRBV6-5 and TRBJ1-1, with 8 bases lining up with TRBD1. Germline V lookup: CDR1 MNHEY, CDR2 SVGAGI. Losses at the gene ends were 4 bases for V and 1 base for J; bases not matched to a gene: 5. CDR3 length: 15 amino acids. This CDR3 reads CASSSRQGTNTEAFF. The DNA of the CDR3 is TGTGCCAGCAGTTCCCGACAGGGGACGAACACTGAAGCTTTCTTT.